A selection of T cell receptor beta chains follows, all from one sample in a study of cytomegalovirus exposure and HLA in healthy donors. Here immunoSEQ multiplex PCR was the method, and the copy in TCRdb shows in-frame clones only, minus some. The sample includes around 94,000 clones, around four fifths of them seen just once. The sample consisted of PBMCs. These receptors came from a middle-aged man in good health and CMV-seronegative. Both conserved end residues are part of each CDR3. The order of the fields is D gene, V gene, CDR3 length, J gene, clone size, CDR3 DNA, CDR3 protein. The D gene is left open where the match is weak. Clone size is not always given. Where it is, it says once, few, many or a class for expanded clones.

>-|TRBV27|11|TRBJ1-2|-
TGTGCCAGCAGTTCCAGCTATGGCTACACCTTC
CASSSSYGYTF
>TRBD1|TRBV7-2|16|TRBJ2-2|few
TGTGCCAGCAGCCCCCAGACAGGGATGAGCACCGGGGAGCTGTTTTTT
CASSPQTGMSTGELFF
>-|TRBV5-6|14|TRBJ2-1|-
TGTGCCAGCAGCTTATGGGGAGACTACAATGAGCAGTTCTTC
CASSLWGDYNEQFF
>-|TRBV2|12|TRBJ1-2|-
TGTGCCAGCAGTGATGGGGCTTTCGGCTACACCTTC
CASSDGAFGYTF
>TRBD2|TRBV29-1|15|TRBJ2-3|once
TGCAGCGTTGAAGGGGCTAGCGGGGGTCTCGGTACGCAGTATTTT
CSVEGASGGLGTQYF
>TRBD1|TRBV4-1|16|TRBJ1-2|-
TGCGCCAGCAGCCAAGAGCCGGCCGGGACAGGGGAAGGCTACACCTTC
CASSQEPAGTGEGYTF
>TRBD1|TRBV19|17|TRBJ2-7|-
TGTGCCAGTAGTAGAGCCGGGACAGGGGGGATCTACTACGAGCAGTACTTC
CASSRAGTGGIYYEQYF
>-|TRBV27|12|TRBJ2-1|once
TGTGCCAGCAGAGGGGCTCCCCTTGAGCAGTTCTTC
CASRGAPLEQFF
>TRBD1|TRBV29-1|14|TRBJ1-2|-
TGCAGCGTCGTTATGAGGGACAGGGTTCCTGGCTACACCTTC
CSVVMRDRVPGYTF
>-|TRBV7-9|14|TRBJ1-2|-
TGTGCCAGCAGCTTACAGAACCCCAACTATGGCTACACCTTC
CASSLQNPNYGYTF
>-|TRBV6-5|14|TRBJ2-7|-
TGTGCCAGCGGCGGCGGGGGCCCAACCTACGAGCAGTACTTC
CASGGGGPTYEQYF
>-|TRBV5-1|14|TRBJ2-3|-
TGCGCCAGCAGCTCCCCGTCCGGTGGAGATACGCAGTATTTT
CASSSPSGGDTQYF
>-|TRBV5-4|17|TRBJ2-2|-
TGTGCCAGCAGTCGAGGGCTAAGGACAGTGAGCTCCGGGGAGCTGTTTTTT
CASSRGLRTVSSGELFF
>-|TRBV7-9|12|TRBJ1-1|-
TGTGCCAGCAGCTTGTCGACAGGACCGGCTTTCTTT
CASSLSTGPAFF